The 18 T cell receptor beta chains below were found in one sample sequenced in a study of blood T cells in healthy people across ages. The use of a sample-barcoded 5' primer and a J-beta primer mix characterized a second PCR of roughly 7 to 11 cycles. One entry per CDR3 protein, called by TCRdb with MiXCR from the 5' RACE reads. The sample includes 720,000 or so distinct CDR3 sequences, 35% to 50% seen only once; the top ten take 25% to 30%. The sample taken for sequencing was blood. These receptor sequences come from a man at least 80 years old in good health.

The chain is built from TRBV11-2 and TRBJ2-7, with TRBD2 matching 8 bases. After removal of 4 bases from V and 4 bases from J, the junction contained 6 bases not matched to a gene. The V gene's germline CDR1 is SGHAT and CDR2 FQNNGV. The CDR3 runs to 14 residues. The CDR3 is CASSSPAGAYEQYF. CDR3 bases: TGTGCCAGCAGCTCCCCAGCGGGGGCGTACGAGCAGTACTTC.

The chain employs TRBV20-1 and TRBJ2-5; 9 bases match TRBD2. V was pared by 3 bases and J by 1 base, with 6 bases of the junction left unmatched. Per germline, CDR1 DFQATT and CDR2 SNEGSKA (reference sequence). The CDR3 contains 15 residues. CDR3 protein: CSASGRLAAQETQYF. CDR3 DNA: TGCAGTGCTAGTGGGAGACTAGCGGCCCAAGAGACCCAGTACTTC.

Only a few counts were recorded for this clonotype. The rearrangement links TRBV6-2 or TRBV6-3 to TRBJ2-7; TRBD1 aligns across 12 bases. Germline V gene data show CDR1 as MNHEY and CDR2 as SVGEGT. V lost 6 bases, J lost 6 bases, and 9 bases stayed unmatched. The CDR3 is 15 amino acids. The CDR3 DNA reads TGTGCCAGCAGCCTCCGCCCGGGACAGGGGGCCGAGCAGTACTTC. It translates to CASSLRPGQGAEQYF.

This clonotype was observed many times. The J gene is TRBJ2-1, the V gene TRBV10-3; tentatively, D is TRBD2 (5 bases). The CDR3 is 15 amino acids. The V end lost 4 bases, the J end lost 4 bases, and 14 bases lay between the germline ends. Germline CDR1 reads ENHRY; CDR2 reads SYGVKD. The CDR3 protein is CAISAGEMGYNEQFF. The CDR3 coding sequence is TGTGCCATCAGTGCTGGGGAGATGGGTTACAATGAGCAGTTCTTC.

V is TRBV14 and J is TRBJ2-6; no firm D call. V was shortened by 1 base and J by 0 bases, with 7 bases between the two germline ends. The CDR3 is 16 residues long. Per germline, CDR1 SGHDN and CDR2 FVKESK. The CDR3 protein is CASSQGRPSGANVLTF. As DNA, the CDR3 is TGTGCCAGCAGCCAAGGGCGACCCTCTGGGGCCAACGTCCTGACTTTC.

V and J are TRBV7-2 and TRBJ2-5; 12 bases are shared with TRBD2. The CDR3 sequence is 15 residues long. After removal of 5 bases from V and 9 bases from J, the junction contained 10 bases not matched to a gene. Germline V lookup: CDR1 SGHTA, CDR2 FQGNSA. The CDR3 loop is CASSAQTSGGVAQYF. The CDR3 region has the DNA TGTGCCAGCAGCGCCCAGACTAGCGGGGGCGTGGCCCAGTACTTC.

This clonotype has a handful of counts. The genes are TRBV21-1 and TRBJ2-1; the D call of TRBD2 is as the table states it, not checked on the DNA. TRBV21-1 is deemed a pseudogene. The CDR3 covers 14 residues. In DNA, the CDR3 is TGTGCCAACCTCGACGAGCGGGAGATCAATGAGCAGTTCTTC. This encodes CANLDEREINEQFF.

This clonotype was counted ten times or more. The V gene is TRBV20-1, the J gene TRBJ2-5; 7 bases agree with TRBD1. CDR3 size: 14 residues. With V trimmed by 0 bases and J by 1 base, 2 bases remained unmatched. Germline V lookup: CDR1 DFQATT, CDR2 SNEGSKA (reference sequence). CDR3 region: CSARDNRGQETQYF. In DNA form, the CDR3 reads TGCAGTGCTAGAGATAACAGGGGCCAAGAGACCCAGTACTTC.

Concerning this clonotype: With a much larger clone just one base away, this may be a read error. V gene TRBV2 combines with J gene TRBJ2-1; D perhaps matches TRBD2 (6 bases). Germline loops: CDR1 SNHLY, CDR2 FYNNEI. CDR3 length: 13 residues. The ends were cut back, 7 bases at V and 10 bases at J, with 17 bases in the middle. The CDR3 nucleotides are TGTGCCAGCATGGCCGGGAGTCTCAACGAGCAGTTCTTC. The encoded protein is CASMAGSLNEQFF.

This clonotype was detected only a few times. The chain joins TRBV7-9 to TRBJ2-5, with 8 bases lining up with TRBD1. There are 14 residues in the CDR3. CDR1 is SEHNR and CDR2 is FQNEAQ in the germline V gene (reference sequence). V trimming: 4 bases; J trimming: 5 bases; junction bases outside the gene matches: 6. The DNA for the CDR3 is TGTGCCAGCAGCTCGGACAGGGATGGGGAGACCCAGTACTTC. It is translated as CASSSDRDGETQYF. Complete variable domain (other parts from reference TRBV7-9 and TRBJ2-5): DTGVSQNPRHKITKRGQNVTFRCDPISEHNRLYWYRQTLGQGPEFLTYFQNEAQLEKSRLLSDRFSAERPKGSFSTLEIQRTEQGDSAMYLCASSSDRDGETQYFGPGTRLLVL.

At least ten counts were recorded for this clonotype. This chain uses TRBV29-1 with TRBJ2-7; maybe TRBD1 (6 bases). CDR1 and CDR2 from the germline V gene are SQVTM and ANQGSEA. The CDR3 runs to 12 residues. Deletions cut 6 bases from V and 1 base from J, with 10 bases between. This CDR3 is CSVATGSYEQYF. CDR3 nucleotide sequence: TGCAGCGTGGCGACAGGTTCCTACGAGCAGTACTTC.

This clonotype was seen a handful of times. This sequence joins TRBV15 and TRBJ2-1; either TRBD1 or TRBD2 may supply D (5 bases each). CDR1 is LNHNV, CDR2 YYDKDF, per germline (reference sequence). Trimming removed 3 bases at V and 7 bases at J, with 16 bases between. The CDR3 has 15 amino acids. CDR3 nucleotide sequence: TGTGCCACCAGCAGGCTGAGGGGTGGTGGAAATGAGCAGTTCTTC. Amino acid sequence: CATSRLRGGGNEQFF.

This clonotype occurred a few times. The chain couples TRBV20-1 to TRBJ2-7; 14 bases align to TRBD2. The J segment lost 4 bases and the V segment lost 4 bases, leaving 6 bases of the junction unmatched. The CDR3 length is 15 residues. Germline-derived CDR1 and CDR2 are DFQATT and SNEGSKA (reference sequence). This CDR3 is CSATRLAGGKYEQYF. In DNA, the CDR3 is TGCAGTGCTACGCGACTAGCGGGAGGGAAATACGAGCAGTACTTC.

This clonotype was recorded only once. The chain carries TRBV6-6 and TRBJ2-1, with 9 bases lining up with TRBD2. CDR3 size: 14 residues. V dropped 5 bases and J dropped 9; count of bases not matched to a gene: 8. Germline assignment: CDR1 MNHNY and CDR2 SVGAGI (reference sequence). The CDR3 nucleotides read TGTGCCAGCAGTCATAGCGGGGGAACGGGTGAGCAGTTCTTC. Its translation is CASSHSGGTGEQFF.

This chain connects TRBV3-1 to TRBJ1-2; D gene uncertain. Germline loops: CDR1 LGHDT, CDR2 YNNKEL (reference sequence). The CDR3 contains 13 residues. V lost 4 bases and J 8 bases, leaving 14 bases between the germline ends. The CDR3 protein is CASSPGGSSGYTF. In DNA, the CDR3 is TGTGCCAGCAGCCCCGGTGGCAGTTCAGGCTACACCTTC.

This clonotype was found once. V usage is TRBV20-1 and J usage is TRBJ2-7; TRBD2 matches at 11 bases. From germline, CDR1 is DFQATT and CDR2 SNEGSKA (reference sequence). This CDR3 is built from 16 residues. Trimming at V came to 0 bases and at J to 7 bases, leaving 11 bases not matched to a gene. CDR3 in DNA: TGCAGTGCTAGAGATCCGACTAGCGGGATAAACAATGAGCAGTACTTC. Its translation is CSARDPTSGINNEQYF.

The chain uses TRBV6-2 or TRBV6-3 and TRBJ2-3; D may be TRBD1 (5 bases). Germline V CDR1 and CDR2: MNHEY, SVGEGT. Trimming stripped 5 bases from V and 4 bases from J, with 7 bases between. CDR3 size: 12 residues. DNA of the CDR3: TGTGCCAGCAGTCCGACAGCAGATACGCAGTATTTT. This encodes CASSPTADTQYF.

This chain uses TRBV6-1 with TRBJ2-2; D is tentatively TRBD1 or TRBD2 (5 bases each). CDR3 length equals 15 residues. Germline V gives CDR1 MNHNS, CDR2 SASEGT. V gave up 7 bases and J gave up 0 bases, with 12 bases separating them. The CDR3 DNA reads as TGTGCCAGCAAAGGGACCACCACGAACACCGGGGAGCTGTTTTTT. Encoded protein: CASKGTTTNTGELFF.